The rows below give T cell receptor beta chains drawn from one sample of a study of blood T cells in healthy people across ages. TCRdb recomputed calls from the 5' RACE reads with MiXCR, one row per CDR3 protein. This sample has approximately 960,000 distinct CDR3 sequences, with almost 30% found just once. Separately, the same data were catalogued under a study of T cells of mothers and their children.

The sequencing input was blood. All receptors come from a woman between 40 and 55 years old in good health. Each CDR3 is given with its conserved first and last residue. The D gene is left open where the match is weak. Size is omitted from some rows. Given values are once, few, many or a class for expanded clones.

J gene	V gene	clone size	D gene	CDR3 DNA	CDR3 protein
TRBJ2-1	TRBV4-3	NA	NA	TGCGCCAGCAGCCAAGATAAGATGGCCGACAATGAGCAGTTCTTC	CASSQDKMADNEQFF
TRBJ2-1	TRBV6-1	NA	TRBD2	TGTGCCAGCAGTGAAGGGGCGGGGGGAATTAATGAGCAGTTCTTC	CASSEGAGGINEQFF
TRBJ2-3	TRBV18	NA	NA	TGTGCCAGCTCACCAACACGCGCGCAGTATTTT	CASSPTRAQYF
TRBJ1-2	TRBV12-3/TRBV12-4	NA	NA	TGTGCCAGCAGTGCCTCATCGGGGAACTATGGCCACACCTTC	CASSASSGNYGHTF
TRBJ2-7	TRBV20-1	NA	NA	TGCAGTGCTAGTTCCAGGGGCGAGCAGTACTTC	CSASSRGEQYF
TRBJ2-3	TRBV18	NA	NA	TGTGCCAGCACTGTCTCAGATACGCAGTATTTT	CASTVSDTQYF
TRBJ2-1	TRBV19	NA	TRBD2	TGTGCCAGTAGTCCCGGGGTAGCGGGGTATGAGCAGTTCTTC	CASSPGVAGYEQFF
TRBJ2-1	TRBV20-1	NA	TRBD2	TGCAGTGCTAGAGATCAGGGCCTAGCGGCCTACAATGAGCAGTTCTTC	CSARDQGLAAYNEQFF
TRBJ1-2	TRBV12-3/TRBV12-4	many	TRBD1	TGTGCCAGCAGTAATGGTGGACAGGGGTTATTAGGGAATGGCTACACCTTC	CASSNGGQGLLGNGYTF
TRBJ2-1	TRBV5-1	many	NA	TGCGCCAGCAGCTTGGGGGCCGGTGGTAAATCCTACAATGAGCAGTTCTTC	CASSLGAGGKSYNEQFF
TRBJ2-7	TRBV7-9	many	NA	TGTGCCAGCACCTTGGACAGCACCTACGAGCAGTACTTC	CASTLDSTYEQYF
TRBJ1-1	TRBV5-1	few	NA	TGCGCCAGCAGCAGGGTTGGGGCCGTAGGCACTGAAGCTTTCTTT	CASSRVGAVGTEAFF
TRBJ2-1	TRBV20-1	few	NA	TGCAGTGCTAGATTGAGGGGACACGCTTTCCGGAGCTCCTACAATGAGCAGTTCTTC	CSARLRGHAFRSSYNEQFF
TRBJ1-1	TRBV5-4	NA	NA	TGTGCCAGCAGTAACGACAGAAACACTGAAGCTTTCTTT	CASSNDRNTEAFF
TRBJ2-1	TRBV6-2/TRBV6-3	few	TRBD2	TGTGCCAGCAGTATTCGGACTAGCGCGAGTGAGGAGCAGTTCTTC	CASSIRTSASEEQFF
TRBJ1-5	TRBV27	NA	TRBD1	TGTGCCAGCAGTCCTGCCTCCAGGGGGAGACAGCCCCAGCATTTT	CASSPASRGRQPQHF
TRBJ1-2	TRBV24-1	few	NA	TGTGCCACCAGTGGTTTTACTCTCGACTATGGCTACACCTTC	CATSGFTLDYGYTF
TRBJ2-3	TRBV20-1	few	TRBD2	TGCAGTGCTAGAGATGGCTTCGGAGTGCGGGGGGGCAACACAGATACGCAGTATTTT	CSARDGFGVRGGNTDTQYF
TRBJ1-1	TRBV5-1	NA	NA	TGCGCCAGCAGCTCCACTACAGGGAAGGCTTTCTTT	CASSSTTGKAFF
TRBJ1-1	TRBV20-1	NA	NA	TGCAGTGCTGCTGGGGGCCAGGTAGCGGACACTGAAGCTTTCTTT	CSAAGGQVADTEAFF
TRBJ2-3	TRBV15	few	NA	TGTGCCACCTCTCGTCGGGGCGTCACAGATACGCAGTATTTT	CATSRRGVTDTQYF
TRBJ2-5	TRBV11-2	few	TRBD2	TGTGCCAGCAGTTTACTAGCGGGGGTAGAGACCCAGTACTTC	CASSLLAGVETQYF
TRBJ2-5	TRBV12-3/TRBV12-4	few	NA	TGTGCCAGCAGCCCGGGACAAGGAGCCCCAGCAAAAGAGACCCAGTACTTC	CASSPGQGAPAKETQYF
TRBJ1-1	TRBV12-3/TRBV12-4	NA	NA	TGTGCCAGCAGTTTGACGGGGGGCGGTATGAACACTGAAGCTTTCTTT	CASSLTGGGMNTEAFF
TRBJ1-2	TRBV3-1	few	NA	TGTGCCAGCAGCCAAGCCCGGGACGGCCCCTATGGCTACACCTTC	CASSQARDGPYGYTF
TRBJ1-2	TRBV4-2	many	NA	TGTGCCAGCAGCCAAGAAGTTCCTGGGGTGTCTGGCTACACCTTC	CASSQEVPGVSGYTF
TRBJ2-7	TRBV5-1	few	TRBD1	TGCGCCAGCAGCAGAACCACAGGGGGCAAATCCTACGAGCAGTACTTC	CASSRTTGGKSYEQYF
TRBJ2-1	TRBV29-1	once	NA	TGCAGCGTTGACTTAGTGGATGAGCAGTTCTTC	CSVDLVDEQFF
TRBJ1-2	TRBV29-1	many	NA	TGCAGCGTTGAAGATCTTGGAAGTTCTGGCTACACCTTC	CSVEDLGSSGYTF
TRBJ2-1	TRBV6-2/TRBV6-3	NA	TRBD1	TGTGCCAGCAGGGGGGCGGGGACAGGGGCCTACAATGAGCAGTTCTTC	CASRGAGTGAYNEQFF
TRBJ2-5	TRBV6-5	NA	NA	TGTGCCAGCAGTTTCCGACACGGACAAGAGACCCAGTACTTC	CASSFRHGQETQYF
TRBJ2-3	TRBV7-9	NA	TRBD2	TGTGCCAGCAGCTTAGCGCAGGGACTAGCGATCACAGATACGCAGTATTTT	CASSLAQGLAITDTQYF
TRBJ2-1	TRBV2	NA	NA	TGTGCCAGCTGCCGTATCGGTAGGATATCGTCAAATGAGCAGTTCTTC	CASCRIGRISSNEQFF
TRBJ2-5	TRBV5-1	few	NA	TGCGCCAGCAGCTCCCGGGACCCCAGGGAGGAGACCCAGTACTTC	CASSSRDPREETQYF
TRBJ2-7	TRBV12-3/TRBV12-4	many	TRBD2	TGTGCCAGCAGTTTGCTAGCGGGCGGAGAGCAGTACTTC	CASSLLAGGEQYF
TRBJ2-7	TRBV6-1	few	NA	TGTGCCAGCAGTGGATGGGGGGATGGCGAGCAGTACTTC	CASSGWGDGEQYF
TRBJ2-1	TRBV7-8	NA	NA	TGTGCCAGCAGCTTAGATAGGGTAGAGTTCTTC	CASSLDRVEFF
TRBJ2-4	TRBV30	few	TRBD2	TGTGCCTGGAGCGGGGGGACGAAAAACATTCAGTACTTC	CAWSGGTKNIQYF
TRBJ1-2	TRBV18	few	NA	TGTGCCAGCTCACCGGAGGGTTATGGCTATGGCTACACCTTC	CASSPEGYGYGYTF
TRBJ2-5	TRBV2	NA	TRBD1	TGTGCCAGCAGTTCGAGGGGGCCTGGGACCCAGTACTTC	CASSSRGPGTQYF
TRBJ2-3	TRBV9	many	NA	TGTGCCAGCAGCGTAGTCGAAGATACGCAGTATTTT	CASSVVEDTQYF
TRBJ1-1	TRBV9	few	NA	TGTGCCAGCAGCGTATTGAAGAACACTGAAGCTTTCTTT	CASSVLKNTEAFF
TRBJ2-7	TRBV4-3	many	NA	TGCGCCAGCAGCCCCCAGGGTGGGGTCTTATCCGAGCAGTACTTC	CASSPQGGVLSEQYF
TRBJ2-7	TRBV11-2	many	NA	TGTGCCAGCAGCTCGTGGAACACCGACGGAAACTCCGAGCAGTACTTC	CASSSWNTDGNSEQYF
TRBJ1-5	TRBV7-2	few	NA	TGTGCCAGCAGACAGGGACCTAATCAGCCCCAGCATTTT	CASRQGPNQPQHF